The 15 T cell receptor beta chains listed next were all sequenced from one sample in a study of blood T cell repertoires in COVID-19. Sequenced by immunoSEQ multiplex PCR; TCRdb stores in-frame clones only, minus some. The sample includes roughly 58,000 clones, roughly 77% of them seen just once. Sample: peripheral blood. These receptors all come from a man aged 60-69 years with COVID-19, enrolled during active disease.

The chain links TRBV6-1 to TRBJ1-2, with D possibly being TRBD1 (5 bases). This CDR3 has 15 amino acids. V lost 0 bases, J lost 4 bases, and 12 bases lay in between. The germline V gene encodes CDR1 MNHNS and CDR2 SASEGT. The CDR3 bases are TGTGCCAGCAGTGAAGCTCCCAGCCAGGGCTATGGCTACACCTTC. Its protein product is CASSEAPSQGYGYTF.

J is TRBJ2-7 and V is TRBV6-2 or TRBV6-3; 11 nucleotides match TRBD2. With V trimmed by 4 bases and J by 3 bases, 5 bases remained unmatched. CDR1 is MNHEY, CDR2 SVGEGT, per germline. The CDR3 sequence is 15 residues long. The CDR3 DNA sequence: TGTGCCAGCAGTTCTACTAGCGGGGGTTTCTACGAGCAGTACTTC. Encoded protein: CASSSTSGGFYEQYF.

The chain recombines TRBV5-1 with TRBJ2-6; D is possibly TRBD1 (5 bases). The V gene's germline CDR1 is SGHRS and CDR2 YFSETQ. This CDR3 is 17 amino acids long. The V end lost 4 bases, the J end lost 0 bases, and 14 bases lay between the germline ends. The CDR3 nucleotides read TGCGCCAGCAGCCCCAACCCCCAGGGCTCTGGGGCCAACGTCCTGACTTTC. Translated, it gives CASSPNPQGSGANVLTF.

This clone was counted a few times. The DNA for the CDR3 is TGTGCCAGCTCTCTACAGGGGGCAGGTAGCAATCAGCCCCAGCATTTT. It is translated as CASSLQGAGSNQPQHF. The chain is built from TRBV18 and TRBJ1-5; 9 bases line up with TRBD1. Germline V gene data show CDR1 as KGHSH and CDR2 as LQKENI. The CDR3 runs 16 residues. Trimming cost V 6 bases and J 0 bases; bases outside gene matches: 6.

CDR3 in DNA: TGTGCCAGCAGTCCATCGACAGGGTGGGTGGGGGAGACCCAGTACTTC. This encodes CASSPSTGWVGETQYF. The chain uses TRBV27 and TRBJ2-5; 7 bases match TRBD1. CDR1 and CDR2 (germline): MNHEY, SMNVEV (reference sequence). The CDR3 is 16 residues long. V lost 5 bases, J lost 5 bases, and 14 bases stayed unmatched.

The chain is built from TRBV5-1 and TRBJ2-7, with TRBD1 matching over 11 bases. Trimming at V came to 4 bases and at J to 5 bases, leaving 11 bases not matched to a gene. Germline V lookup: CDR1 SGHRS, CDR2 YFSETQ. The CDR3 runs to 16 residues. CDR3 DNA: TGCGCCAGCAGCAGCAAAACCGGGACAGGGGGTAACGAGCAGTACTTC. Residues: CASSSKTGTGGNEQYF.

This clone came up a few times. This chain connects TRBV5-4 to TRBJ2-7; D call uncertain. Germline-derived CDR1 and CDR2 are SGHNT and YYREEE (reference sequence). Trimming removed 4 bases from V and 2 bases from J, with 13 bases in between. This CDR3 region has 14 residues. CDR3 residues: CASSPFSEAYEQYF. CDR3 nucleotide sequence: TGTGCCAGCAGCCCCTTCAGCGAGGCCTACGAGCAGTACTTC. The whole variable domain, filled in from reference TRBV5-4 and TRBJ2-7, reads ETGVTQSPTHLIKTRGQQVTLRCSSQSGHNTVSWYQQALGQGPQFIFQYYREEENGRGNFPPRFSGLQFPNYSSELNVNALELDDSALYLCASSPFSEAYEQYFGPGTRLTVT.

V gene TRBV14 combines with J gene TRBJ2-7, with no clear D. V lost 6 bases to trimming and J lost 1 base, with 4 bases between them. Germline CDR1 reads SGHDN; CDR2 reads FVKESK. The CDR3 has 11 amino acids. CDR3 loop: CASSRSYEQYF. The CDR3 DNA sequence: TGTGCCAGCAGTCGTTCCTACGAGCAGTACTTC.

The V call is TRBV7-9, the J call TRBJ2-7; D not certain. This CDR3 is built from 14 residues. The germline V gene encodes CDR1 SEHNR and CDR2 FQNEAQ (reference sequence). V dropped 6 bases and J dropped 2 bases, with 14 bases sitting between them. This CDR3 is CASRFDKTPYEQYF. The DNA for the CDR3 is TGTGCCAGCAGGTTTGACAAAACCCCCTACGAGCAGTACTTC.

The chain recombines TRBV27 with TRBJ1-1, with D perhaps matching TRBD1 (5 bases). The CDR3 sequence is 16 residues long. Looked up from germline, CDR1 is MNHEY and CDR2 is SMNVEV (reference sequence). The V and J ends lost 6 bases and 0 bases respectively, with 17 bases between them. The CDR3 sequence is CASSSLTTGVNTEAFF. CDR3 bases: TGTGCCAGCAGCTCCCTCACGACGGGGGTGAACACTGAAGCTTTCTTT.

J is TRBJ2-2 and V is TRBV6-4, with 7 nucleotides matching TRBD2. This CDR3 region has 16 residues. The junction had 9 bases not matched to a gene; V was cut back by 5 bases and J by 3 bases. Germline-derived CDR1 and CDR2 are MRHNA and SNTAGT. The CDR3 here is CASSPGIAGHTGELFF. CDR3 sequence (DNA): TGTGCCAGCAGTCCCGGGATAGCGGGCCACACCGGGGAGCTGTTTTTT.

V and J are TRBV27 and TRBJ2-5; the D gene is possibly TRBD1 (5 bases). The V gene's germline CDR1 is MNHEY and CDR2 SMNVEV (reference sequence). V lost 2 bases and J 5 bases, leaving 9 bases between the germline ends. The CDR3 extends over 13 amino acids. CDR3 in DNA: TGTGCCAGCAGTTTACAGGGTAGGGAGACCCAGTACTTC. Translated: CASSLQGRETQYF.

The rearrangement links TRBV18 to TRBJ1-5; tentatively, D is TRBD1 (5 bases). In germline, CDR1 is KGHSH, CDR2 LQKENI. The CDR3 is made up of 16 amino acids. Trimming took off 2 bases at V and 7 bases at J, with 18 bases between the two ends. The CDR3 DNA reads as TGTGCCAGCTCACCAACCGGGTCCGGGGGAACACAGCCCCAGCATTTT. This encodes CASSPTGSGGTQPQHF.

The rearrangement links TRBV5-1 to TRBJ2-3, with D possibly TRBD2 on 6 matching bases. The CDR3 loop spans 14 amino acids. Germline V lookup: CDR1 SGHRS, CDR2 YFSETQ. V shed 5 bases and J shed 0 bases, with 10 bases lying between them. CDR3 amino acids: CASSGTGSTDTQYF. The DNA of the CDR3 is TGCGCCAGCAGTGGGACTGGTAGCACAGATACGCAGTATTTT.

The chain joins TRBV29-1 to TRBJ1-6; unclear D gene. The CDR3 covers 13 residues. V was clipped by 5 bases and J by 9 bases, with 14 bases between them. Germline V CDR1 and CDR2: SQVTM, ANQGSEA. In nucleotides, the CDR3 is TGCAGCGTTCTCCCTCTTAGTGGTTCACCCCTCCACTTT. Its translation is CSVLPLSGSPLHF.